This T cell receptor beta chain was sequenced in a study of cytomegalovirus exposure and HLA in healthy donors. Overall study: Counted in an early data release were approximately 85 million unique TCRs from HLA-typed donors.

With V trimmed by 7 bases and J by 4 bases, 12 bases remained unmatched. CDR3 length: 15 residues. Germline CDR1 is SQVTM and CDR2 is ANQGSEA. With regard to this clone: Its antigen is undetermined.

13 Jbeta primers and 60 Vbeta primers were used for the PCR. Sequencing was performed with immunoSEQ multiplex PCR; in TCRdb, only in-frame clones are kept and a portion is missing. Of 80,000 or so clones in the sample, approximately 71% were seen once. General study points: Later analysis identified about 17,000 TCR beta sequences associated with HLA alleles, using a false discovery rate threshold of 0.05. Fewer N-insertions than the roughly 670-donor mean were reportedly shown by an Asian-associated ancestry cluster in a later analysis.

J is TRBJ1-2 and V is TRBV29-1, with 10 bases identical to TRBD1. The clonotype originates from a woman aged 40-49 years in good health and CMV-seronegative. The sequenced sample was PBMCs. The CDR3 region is CSGGDRGSTSYGYTF. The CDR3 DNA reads TGCAGCGGGGGGGACAGGGGAAGCACGTCCTATGGCTACACCTTC.